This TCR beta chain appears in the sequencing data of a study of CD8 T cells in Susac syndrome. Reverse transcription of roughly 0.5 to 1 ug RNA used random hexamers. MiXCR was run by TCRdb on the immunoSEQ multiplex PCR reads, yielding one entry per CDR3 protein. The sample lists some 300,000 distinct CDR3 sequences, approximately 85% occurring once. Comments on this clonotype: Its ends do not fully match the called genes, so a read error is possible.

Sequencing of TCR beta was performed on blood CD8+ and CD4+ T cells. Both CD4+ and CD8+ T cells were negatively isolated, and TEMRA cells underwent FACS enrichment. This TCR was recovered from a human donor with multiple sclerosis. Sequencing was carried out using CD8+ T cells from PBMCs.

The CDR3 sequence: CASTLERSSYNEQFF. CDR3 in DNA: TGTGCCAGCACCTTAGAGCGGAGCTCCTACAATGAGCAGTTCTTC. The chain recombines TRBV11-1 with TRBJ2-1; D is perhaps TRBD2 (5 bases). CDR3 length: 15 amino acids. Germline assignment: CDR1 SGHAT and CDR2 FQDESV (reference sequence).